This T cell receptor (beta chain) was observed in a study of post-analysis software for immune sequencing data. Study conclusions and caveats: Patients with multiple sclerosis recorded significantly lower normalized Chao1 diversity than controls, the study found. Compared with controls, patients had more of 4 or 5 TRBV segments, including TRBV5-6, TRBV5-1 and TRBV20-1. The authors found that F measure strongly co-clustered same-batch samples.

This clonotype appeared once. The antigen is undetermined. A read error may be the cause here, since a much bigger clone is one base away. The germline V gene encodes CDR1 SQVTM and CDR2 ANQGSEA. The CDR3 runs 16 residues. Unique molecular identifiers were built into the TCR beta cDNA libraries. TCRdb fed the PCR reads into MiXCR, producing one record per CDR3 protein. The table records fewer than 850,000 distinct CDR3 sequences, roughly 30% of them present only once. The rearrangement links TRBV29-1 to TRBJ2-1; 13 nucleotides align to TRBD2. Sequenced sample: blood. This TCR was recovered from a girl aged 10 to 17 with multiple sclerosis. Here the CDR3 reads CSVYGLAGDNYNEPFF. The CDR3 nucleotides are TGCAGCGTCTATGGACTAGCGGGGGACAATTACAATGAGCCGTTCTTC.